This T cell receptor beta chain was captured by sequencing in a study of shared clonotypes between healthy human individuals (dated by TCRdb to about 2020). Turning to the overall study: The cohort comprised a couple of women and a few men aged 18 to 49 years. For each donor, three plates each were used for CD4 naive and CD4 memory, two plates were used for CD8 naive, and one plate was used for CD8 memory. Blood TCR repertoires of a handful of healthy adults were deeply sequenced to estimate repertoire size and the extent of clonotype sharing between individuals. To increase sequencing depth and limit assay-specific biases, TCR repertoire library preparation and sequencing were carried out by different laboratories using diverse techniques. Each donor's leukapheresis produced roughly between roughly 0.94 and 9.5 billion PBMCs.

General findings and caveats noted by the study authors: Estimated clonotype richness was generally larger for naive than for memory subsets. Pairwise subsampling led to the expectation that sequencing depth would affect the degree of clonotype sharing among donors. Clonotypes shared by all four sorted-subset donors showed higher generation probabilities than non-shared clonotypes. Even with the large sequencing depth, rarefaction of the sorted-subset datasets indicated that sequencing was incomplete. When four donors were compared, the shared fraction of clonotypes was about 5.4% for naive CD4, 3.5% for naive CD8, 2% to 2.5% for memory CD4, and about 0.36% for memory CD8. Sampling was limited to blood, and TCR repertoires in tissue likely differ from TCR repertoires in blood. The genetic and exposure-history diversity represented was limited by the small number of donors.

V lost 5 bases and J lost 4 bases; the stretch between them is 20 bases long. CDR1 and CDR2 are read off the germline V gene as SGHVS and FNYEAQ. The CDR3 measures 17 amino acids from cysteine to phenylalanine. CDR3 DNA is the only sequence kept; it has 51 bases, read in frame from the first base. On this clone itself: Its antigen remains unidentified. Per-nucleotide qualities are absent, and no much larger clonotype sits a single base away.

For the CD8 naive samples, CD45RO-negative cells were positively selected for CCR7, yielding a CD45RA+CCR7+ population from which TemRA cells were excluded. The donors were healthy, HIV-negative adults with no recently reported acute infections or vaccinations. Every donor was a Caucasian adult residing in Nashville, Tennessee, USA. Blood was obtained by leukapheresis, after which PBMCs were separated by Ficoll-Histopaque density gradient centrifugation and cryopreserved in liquid nitrogen vapor phase. Purity and quantity of every magnetically sorted T cell population were checked by analytical flow cytometry. From each sorted fraction, genomic DNA was isolated and quantified by UV absorbance on a Nanodrop 2000c. Using the deep immunoSEQ assay, multiplex PCR amplified TCR CDR3 regions from genomic DNA. Genomic DNA extracted from each cell subset was distributed evenly over all wells of several immunoSEQ 96-well plates, and each plate served as one replicate. Each replicate PCR for sorted subsets received about 220 ng genomic DNA, equal to some 32,000 T cell genomes. Purified libraries were measured with a Qubit 3.0 fluorometer, size-checked on a Bioanalyzer 2100, and measured again with the KAPA Library Quantification kit. Each immunoSEQ 96-well plate was sequenced on its own single-read 150-cycle Illumina NextSeq 550 flow cell. From the authors' description of their analysis: Because the immunoSEQ output included only junctional sequences and no quality scores, the filtering could not be the same as the filtering used for full-length reads. To assign V/J genes and CDR3, sequences were annotated using PyIR, a Python wrapper for IgBLAST v1.9, with IMGT germline references. Reads were filtered out if the reads had weak V/J assignments (E-value above 1e-6), no CDR3, stop codons, out-of-frame junctions, or ambiguous translated residues. A V3J clonotype was defined by an identical inferred V gene, J gene, and CDR3 amino acid sequence. Percentage overlap between repertoires was calculated by dividing the number of shared unique clonotypes by the size of the smaller repertoire. RTK rarefaction, the Chao1 estimator, and Recon v2.1 estimates of unobserved clonotypes were used to assess repertoire richness. Generation probabilities for all TCRbeta clonotypes obtained by the gDNA method from several donors were computed using OLGA. The table comes from immuneACCESS by way of TCRdb, which keeps in-frame sequences with V and J called. Part of the clones is missing from these tables; in studies checked, under half for an unresolved V gene and the rest for unknown reasons. V, J and clone size reflect that table, while D and trimming were determined from the DNA. Counted in this sample were approximately 590,000 clones; nearly 97% of them appeared once. Roughly 0.1% of the sample is held by the ten biggest clonotypes.

The sequence links TRBV7-6 to TRBJ2-2, with a weak D call of TRBD2 (6 bases match). This receptor was taken from a woman in her twenties or thirties in good health. Sequencing used naive CD8+ T cells sorted from blood. The sample's cell subset or site label, in plain terms: CD45RA+CCR7+. The CDR3 reads CASSPWSGGLGTGELFF. The DNA sequence is TGTGCCAGCAGCCCCTGGTCCGGGGGTTTGGGCACCGGGGAGCTGTTTTTT.